These 25 T cell receptor beta chains were sequenced from one sample in a study of PD-1 blockade in classical Hodgkin lymphoma. Measured with immunoSEQ multiplex PCR; TCRdb has only the in-frame clones, and not every one. The sample lists roughly 34,000 clones, more than 65% occurring once. Relapse was seen in all patients after autologous stem cell transplantation, and brentuximab vedotin exposure was variable. Material: peripheral blood mononuclear cells (PBMCs), obtained before the second cycle of nivolumab. These receptors originate from a human donor with classical Hodgkin lymphoma.

This clone has just one count. The CDR3, as DNA: TGCAGCGTCGGCGGGGGCGAAGATACGCAGTATTTT. This gives the protein CSVGGGEDTQYF. The chain uses TRBV29-1 and TRBJ2-3; weak D call: TRBD2 (7 bases). There are 12 residues in the CDR3. Looked up from germline, CDR1 is SQVTM and CDR2 is ANQGSEA. Trimming shortened V by 6 bases and J by 5 bases, and 12 bases separated the two germline ends.

V is TRBV7-8 and J is TRBJ1-1; maybe TRBD1 (6 bases). CDR3 length: 13 amino acids. The germline CDR1 and CDR2 sequences are SGHVS and FQNEAQ. The V gene lost 4 bases and the J gene lost 1 base, with 7 bases spanning the gap. CDR3 sequence (DNA): TGTGCCAGCAGCTCGGACAGGAACACTGAAGCTTTCTTT. It yields the protein CASSSDRNTEAFF. Drawing the rest from reference TRBV7-8 and TRBJ1-1, the complete variable domain is GAGVSQSPRYKVAKRGQDVALRCDPISGHVSLFWYQQALGQGPEFLTYFQNEAQLDKSGLPSDRFFAERPEGSVSTLKIQRTQQEDSAVYLCASSSDRNTEAFFGQGTRLTVV.

J is TRBJ2-3 and V is TRBV29-1; TRBD2 might be the D (6 bases). V lost 6 bases to trimming and J lost 0 bases, with 13 bases between them. Germline CDR1 reads SQVTM; CDR2 reads ANQGSEA. CDR3 size: 14 residues. The CDR3 reads CSVRGLSSTDTQYF. The CDR3 DNA follows: TGCAGCGTAAGGGGACTGTCTAGCACAGATACGCAGTATTTT.

The rearrangement joins TRBV6-1 to TRBJ1-5; D is unresolved. This CDR3 is 14 amino acids long. Trimming shortened V by 1 base and J by 7 bases, and 11 bases separated the two germline ends. Per germline, CDR1 MNHNS and CDR2 SASEGT. As DNA, the CDR3 is TGTGCCAGCAGTGAAGATGGGCCATACCAGCCCCAGCATTTT. It yields the protein CASSEDGPYQPQHF.

The chain has TRBV7-9 and TRBJ1-4, with D uncertain. V shed 11 bases and J shed 6 bases, with 16 bases lying between them. The CDR3 is 13 amino acids. Germline CDR1 SEHNR, CDR2 FQNEAQ (reference sequence). The CDR3 loop is CAGQTYEDEKLFF. The CDR3 region has the DNA TGTGCCGGCCAGACTTATGAGGATGAAAAACTGTTTTTT. The full variable domain, its missing parts supplied by reference TRBV7-9 and TRBJ1-4, is DTGVSQNPRHKITKRGQNVTFRCDPISEHNRLYWYRQTLGQGPEFLTYFQNEAQLEKSRLLSDRFSAERPKGSFSTLEIQRTEQGDSAMYLCAGQTYEDEKLFFGSGTQLSVL.

The chain couples TRBV13 to TRBJ2-3; a weak D match, TRBD2 (6 bases). The CDR3 consists of 16 residues. The germline V gene encodes CDR1 PRHDT and CDR2 FYEKMQ (reference sequence). V lost 3 bases to trimming and J lost 0 bases, with 13 bases between them. DNA for the CDR3: TGTGCCAGCAGCTTGAAACGGGGGAGAAGCACAGATACGCAGTATTTT. Translated: CASSLKRGRSTDTQYF.

This clone was counted only a few times. The CDR3 sequence: CASSLTNSNSPLHF. The DNA of the CDR3 is TGTGCCAGCAGCCTCACAAATTCCAATTCACCCCTCCACTTT. J is TRBJ1-6 and V is TRBV7-9; D remains ambiguous. Germline CDR1 SEHNR, CDR2 FQNEAQ (reference sequence). Deletions cut 5 bases from V and 7 bases from J, with 12 bases between. CDR3 length: 14 amino acids.

The CDR3 nucleotides are TGTGCCAGCAGCGTATGGGCGGGGGGGCATCACAATGAGCAGTTCTTC. Amino acids: CASSVWAGGHHNEQFF. The chain links TRBV9 to TRBJ2-1; TRBD2 matches 9 bases. V lost 1 base to trimming and J lost 5 bases; unmatched junction nucleotides: 7. This CDR3 spans 16 amino acids. Germline V gene sequence: CDR1 SGDLS, CDR2 YYNGEE.

This clone has a handful of counts. The CDR3 bases are TGCGCCAGCACTATAAACAGGGGAGAGACCCAGTACTTC. This gives the protein CASTINRGETQYF. The chain is built from TRBV10-2 and TRBJ2-5; 7 bases align to TRBD1. This CDR3 is built from 13 residues. The junction had 6 bases not matched to a gene; V was cut back by 7 bases and J by 4 bases. CDR1 and CDR2 (germline): WSHSY, SAAADI.

The V gene is TRBV5-6, the J gene TRBJ2-3; 7 nucleotides align to TRBD1. J lost 5 bases, V lost 0 bases, and 3 bases had no gene match. The germline CDR1 and CDR2 sequences are SGHDT and YYEEEE. This CDR3 spans 14 amino acids. CDR3 loop: CASSLEGGQDTQYF. In nucleotides, the CDR3 is TGTGCCAGCAGCTTGGAAGGGGGCCAAGATACGCAGTATTTT.

The chain uses TRBV18 and TRBJ2-1; perhaps TRBD1 as D (5 bases). Trimming removed 3 bases at V and 4 bases at J, with 13 bases between. This CDR3 contains 15 residues. Germline values: CDR1 KGHSH, CDR2 LQKENI. CDR3 nucleotides: TGTGCCAGCTCACCTTCTCGACAGCTTTACAATGAGCAGTTCTTC. This sequence encodes CASSPSRQLYNEQFF. The full variable domain, rest sourced from reference TRBV18 and TRBJ2-1, is NAGVMQNPRHLVRRRGQEARLRCSPMKGHSHVYWYRQLPEEGLKFMVYLQKENIIDESGMPKERFSAEFPKEGPSILRIQQVVRGDSAAYFCASSPSRQLYNEQFFGPGTRLTVL.

This clone has only one observation. J is TRBJ1-1 and V is TRBV27; D is unresolved. The length of the CDR3 is 13 residues. Germline V gene sequence: CDR1 MNHEY, CDR2 SMNVEV (reference sequence). Trimming removed 3 bases from V and 6 bases from J, with 11 bases in between. The CDR3 here is CASSFNGVPEAFF. DNA for the CDR3: TGTGCCAGCAGTTTTAATGGAGTCCCTGAAGCTTTCTTT.

This chain links TRBV9 with TRBJ2-3; D not resolved. The CDR3 has 15 amino acids. Trimming removed 0 bases at V and 0 bases at J, with 8 bases between. CDR1 is SGDLS and CDR2 is YYNGEE in the germline V gene. The CDR3 loop is CASSVGPISTDTQYF. DNA for the CDR3: TGTGCCAGCAGCGTAGGCCCGATTAGCACAGATACGCAGTATTTT.

V gene TRBV6-6 combines with J gene TRBJ2-1, with a weak D call TRBD2 (6 bases). Trimming cost V 8 bases and J 9 bases, with 14 bases left between them. Germline CDR1 and CDR2: MNHNY and SVGAGI (reference sequence). The CDR3 has 12 amino acids. The CDR3: CASGEARSEQFF. The CDR3, as DNA: TGTGCCAGCGGGGAGGCGCGGAGTGAGCAGTTCTTC.

The genes are TRBV2 and TRBJ1-2; TRBD1 matches 7 bases. Germline V CDR1 and CDR2: SNHLY, FYNNEI. V lost 6 bases and J lost 6; bases outside the gene matches: 7. CDR3 length: 13 residues. The CDR3 coding sequence is TGTGCCAGCAGACTCGACAGGGAGAATGGCTACACCTTC. Its protein is CASRLDRENGYTF.

The chain recombines TRBV11-2 with TRBJ2-7; 10 bases line up with TRBD2. Looked up from germline, CDR1 is SGHAT and CDR2 is FQNNGV. The V gene end was trimmed by 1 base and the J gene end by 3 bases; junction bases not matched to a gene: 9. The CDR3 is 17 residues long. The CDR3 reads CASSLGPPSGGDYEQYF. CDR3 DNA: TGTGCCAGCAGCTTAGGTCCCCCTAGCGGGGGAGACTACGAGCAGTACTTC.

The J gene is TRBJ1-2, the V gene TRBV7-2, with D uncertain. CDR1 is SGHTA and CDR2 is FQGNSA in the germline V gene. Trimming shortened V by 1 base and J by 2 bases, and 11 bases separated the two germline ends. The CDR3 runs to 15 residues. Here the CDR3 DNA reads TGTGCCAGCAGCTTAGATATAAGGGAGAACTATGGCTACACCTTC. It translates to CASSLDIRENYGYTF.

The V call is TRBV5-1, the J call TRBJ2-2; 8 nucleotides align to TRBD1. J gave up 3 bases and V 5 bases, and 9 bases lay outside the gene matches. Germline V gene data show CDR1 as SGHRS and CDR2 as YFSETQ. This CDR3 is 16 amino acids long. CDR3 sequence: CASRPTGGPDTGELFF. CDR3 DNA: TGCGCCAGCAGGCCTACAGGGGGACCCGACACCGGGGAGCTGTTTTTT.

V gene TRBV5-6 combines with J gene TRBJ1-4; D remains unclear. CDR1 and CDR2 from the germline V gene are SGHDT and YYEEEE. The CDR3 loop spans 14 amino acids. The V end lost 2 bases, the J end lost 5 bases, and 10 bases lay between the germline ends. The CDR3 DNA is TGTGCCAGCAGCTTAGGGAGGGCAAATGAAAAACTGTTTTTT. Its protein product is CASSLGRANEKLFF.

This rearrangement joins TRBV4-3 to TRBJ2-1; 9 bases match TRBD1. CDR1 LGHNA and CDR2 YSLEER come from the germline V gene. Trimming took 0 bases from V and 7 from J; bases not matched to a gene: 4. This CDR3 contains 15 residues. For the CDR3, the DNA is TGCGCCAGCAGCCAAGAGCCGGGACAGGGAAATGAGCAGTTCTTC. It codes for CASSQEPGQGNEQFF.

This sequence joins TRBV7-8 and TRBJ2-5; 7 nucleotides line up with TRBD2. This CDR3 is 16 amino acids long. Germline CDR1 reads SGHVS; CDR2 reads FQNEAQ. Germline trimming cut 9 bases from V and 5 bases from J; bases unmatched to any gene: 18. The CDR3 here is CASSAILTSTAETQYF. CDR3 sequence (DNA): TGTGCCAGTAGCGCAATCCTGACTAGCACGGCGGAGACCCAGTACTTC.

V and J are TRBV7-2 and TRBJ1-2; no definite D call. Germline CDR1 reads SGHTA; CDR2 reads FQGNSA. The length of the CDR3 is 14 residues. Trimming pared 5 bases from V and 8 bases from J, leaving 18 bases between. CDR3 loop: CASSPDRLSRGYTF. CDR3 DNA: TGTGCCAGCAGCCCGGACCGATTGTCGAGGGGCTACACCTTC.

The rearrangement links TRBV5-1 to TRBJ1-4, with 9 bases identical to TRBD1. CDR1 and CDR2 (germline): SGHRS, YFSETQ. The CDR3 has 17 residues. Germline trimming cut 4 bases from V and 7 bases from J; bases unmatched to any gene: 14. The CDR3 sequence is CASSPGTGQVLGEKLFF. CDR3 DNA: TGCGCCAGCAGCCCCGGGACAGGGCAGGTTCTTGGTGAAAAACTGTTTTTT.

The J gene is TRBJ1-2, the V gene TRBV29-1; TRBD1 matches 7 bases. This CDR3 contains 16 residues. The V segment lost 0 bases and the J segment 1 base; nucleotides outside the gene matches: 8. The germline CDR1 and CDR2 sequences are SQVTM and ANQGSEA. CDR3 coding DNA: TGCAGCGTTGAAGACAGGGGGGGGAAGGATAACTATGGCTACACCTTC. Encoded protein: CSVEDRGGKDNYGYTF.

The rearrangement links TRBV30 to TRBJ1-6, with D tentatively TRBD1 (5 bases). The ends were cut back, 7 bases at V and 7 bases at J, with 11 bases in the middle. The CDR3 spans 12 residues. Germline CDR1 reads GTSNPN; CDR2 reads SVGIG (reference sequence). The chain's CDR3 is CAFIWDNSPLHF. The CDR3 nucleotides are TGTGCCTTTATCTGGGACAATTCACCCCTCCACTTT.